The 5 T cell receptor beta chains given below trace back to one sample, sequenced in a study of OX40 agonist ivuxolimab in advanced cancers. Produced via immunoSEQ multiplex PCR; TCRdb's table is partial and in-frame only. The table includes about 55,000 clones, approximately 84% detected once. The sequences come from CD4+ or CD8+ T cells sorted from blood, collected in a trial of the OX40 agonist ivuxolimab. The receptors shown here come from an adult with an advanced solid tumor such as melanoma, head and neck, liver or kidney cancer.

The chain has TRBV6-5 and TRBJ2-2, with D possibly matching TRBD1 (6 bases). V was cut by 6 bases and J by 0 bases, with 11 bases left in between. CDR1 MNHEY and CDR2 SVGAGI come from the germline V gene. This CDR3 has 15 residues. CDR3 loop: CASSLDSANTGELFF. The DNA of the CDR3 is TGTGCCAGCAGCCTGGACAGCGCGAACACCGGGGAGCTGTTTTTT.

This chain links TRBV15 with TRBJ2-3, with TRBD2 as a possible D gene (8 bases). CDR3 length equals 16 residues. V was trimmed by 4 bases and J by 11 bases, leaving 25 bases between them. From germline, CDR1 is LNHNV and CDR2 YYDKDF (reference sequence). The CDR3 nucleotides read TGTGCCACCAGCACAGACAGGGCCGCCGGGAGGGAAGGGCAGTATTTT. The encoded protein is CATSTDRAAGREGQYF.

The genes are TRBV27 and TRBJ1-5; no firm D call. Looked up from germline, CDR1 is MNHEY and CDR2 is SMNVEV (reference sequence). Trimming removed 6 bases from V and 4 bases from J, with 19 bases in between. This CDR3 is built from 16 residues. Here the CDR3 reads CASSSTTSARNQPQHF. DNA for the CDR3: TGTGCCAGCAGCTCCACTACATCAGCAAGGAATCAGCCCCAGCATTTT.

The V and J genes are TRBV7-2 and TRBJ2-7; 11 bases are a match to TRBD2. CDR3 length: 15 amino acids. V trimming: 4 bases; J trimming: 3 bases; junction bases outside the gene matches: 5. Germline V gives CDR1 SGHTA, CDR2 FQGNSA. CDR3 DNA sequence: TGTGCCAGCAGCTCCAGTAGCGGGGGGGACTACGAGCAGTACTTC. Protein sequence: CASSSSSGGDYEQYF.

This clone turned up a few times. CDR3 sequence: CASSGVETDTQYF. The DNA of the CDR3 is TGTGCCAGCAGTGGGGTAGAGACGGATACGCAGTATTTT. This sequence joins TRBV28 and TRBJ2-3; D gene unclear. CDR1 is MDHEN, CDR2 SYDVKM, per germline. The CDR3 consists of 13 residues. V was shortened by 5 bases and J by 6 bases, with 12 bases between the two germline ends.